A single sample is the source of the 10 T cell receptor beta chains below, sequenced in a study of blood T cell repertoires in COVID-19. This table comes from immunoSEQ multiplex PCR, and its TCRdb copy is limited to in-frame clones, with some not included. The table shows about 42,000 clones, with about 85% occurring only once. What was sequenced was peripheral blood. These receptors originate from a woman in her 70s in a cohort sampled during active COVID-19.

The gene calls are TRBV18 and TRBJ2-7, with TRBD2 matching over 8 bases. The CDR3 is 14 residues long. Trimming removed 3 bases from V and 5 bases from J; junction bases left unmatched: 6. The germline V gene encodes CDR1 KGHSH and CDR2 LQKENI. CDR3 nucleotides: TGTGCCAGCTCACCTTCAGCGGGAGCCGACGAGCAGTACTTC. Its translation: CASSPSAGADEQYF.

The chain uses TRBV2 and TRBJ2-5; TRBD2 matches 10 bases. Trimming took 7 bases from V and 8 from J; bases not matched to a gene: 16. This CDR3 is 16 amino acids long. CDR1 and CDR2 (germline): SNHLY, FYNNEI. The CDR3 loop is CASTEASGRARRTQYF. The CDR3, as DNA: TGTGCCAGCACCGAGGCGAGCGGGAGGGCCCGGAGAACCCAGTACTTC.

V and J are TRBV4-2 and TRBJ1-1; TRBD1 agrees at 7 bases. Germline V lookup: CDR1 LGHNA, CDR2 YNFKEQ. The junction had 13 bases not matched to a gene; V was cut back by 3 bases and J by 9 bases. The CDR3 runs 15 residues. The CDR3 bases are TGTGCCAGCAGCCAGGAAACAGGGGCCGTACGACAAGCTTTCTTT. This translates into CASSQETGAVRQAFF.

This clone was observed a handful of times. This sequence joins TRBV12-3 or TRBV12-4 and TRBJ1-1, with a weak D call TRBD1 (5 bases). Between the trimmed V and J ends, which lost 6 bases and 0 bases, there was a span of 8 bases. This CDR3 is 13 amino acids long. The DNA for the CDR3 is TGTGCCAGCAGCCTACAGGTGAACACTGAAGCTTTCTTT. Its translation: CASSLQVNTEAFF.

This clone was seen a single time. The chain is built from TRBV3-1 (or the pseudogene TRBV3-2) and TRBJ1-1, with 11 bases identical to TRBD1. Germline CDR1 reads LGHDT; CDR2 reads YNNKEL (reference sequence). V shed 4 bases, J shed 4 bases, and the junction held 5 bases outside the gene matches. This CDR3 contains 15 residues. The chain's CDR3 is CASSRGTGGGTEAFF. The CDR3 nucleotides read TGTGCCAGCAGCCGGGGGACAGGGGGAGGCACTGAAGCTTTCTTT.

The genes are TRBV6-5 and TRBJ1-2, with a tentative D call TRBD1 (5 bases). V was pared by 3 bases and J by 4 bases, with 9 bases between. The CDR3 contains 13 residues. In germline, CDR1 is MNHEY, CDR2 SVGAGI. CDR3 loop: CASSYTGGYGYTF. The CDR3 DNA reads as TGTGCCAGCAGTTATACGGGGGGCTATGGCTACACCTTC.

J is TRBJ2-5 and V is TRBV3-1 (or the pseudogene TRBV3-2); 9 bases are shared with TRBD2. The CDR3 contains 17 residues. Germline V gives CDR1 LGHDT, CDR2 YNNKEL (reference sequence). Trimming took 1 base from V and 5 from J; bases not matched to a gene: 11. This CDR3 is CASSQGSLREGVETQYF. CDR3 DNA: TGTGCCAGCAGCCAAGGGTCGCTGCGGGAGGGGGTGGAGACCCAGTACTTC.

This rearrangement joins TRBV5-1 to TRBJ2-2; TRBD2 matches at 9 bases. V lost 0 bases and J lost 7; bases outside the gene matches: 1. The CDR3 runs to 14 residues. Looked up from germline, CDR1 is SGHRS and CDR2 is YFSETQ. The CDR3 region is CASSLVSGSGELFF. The CDR3 DNA reads as TGCGCCAGCAGCTTGGTTAGCGGGAGCGGGGAGCTGTTTTTT.

The chain uses TRBV19 and TRBJ2-1; 7 nucleotides line up with TRBD2. The V gene end was trimmed by 5 bases and the J gene end by 8 bases; junction bases not matched to a gene: 12. CDR3 size: 15 residues. Germline V gene data show CDR1 as LNHDA and CDR2 as SQIVND (reference sequence). The DNA for the CDR3 is TGTGCCAGTAGTCCTCTCGGGGGGTCGGCATATGAGCAGTTCTTC. Encoded protein: CASSPLGGSAYEQFF.

The CDR3 loop reads CASSLLAEQFF. The CDR3 coding sequence is TGTGCCAGCAGCTTACTAGCGGAGCAGTTCTTC. The chain combines TRBV9 with TRBJ2-1, with TRBD2 matching 7 bases. CDR3 length equals 11 residues. Germline CDR1 SGDLS, CDR2 YYNGEE. The V gene end was trimmed by 4 bases and the J gene end by 10 bases; junction bases not matched to a gene: 2.